The sequence of this T cell receptor (beta chain) was determined in a study of cytomegalovirus exposure and HLA in healthy donors. This CDR3 has 16 amino acids. V lost 1 base to trimming and J lost 1 base, with 14 bases between them. Germline CDR1 SGHRS, CDR2 YFSETQ. This clone was observed a few times. No antigen is known for it. Study-wide findings and caveats: The investigators catalogued about 170 TCR beta chains as cytomegalovirus-associated. Later, TCR association rates were found to vary by HLA locus, highest for DRB1 and lowest for HLA-C.

PCR primers comprised 60 Vbeta and 13 Jbeta primers. Profiled with immunoSEQ multiplex PCR; TCRdb holds only in-frame clones, not every one. The table has 85,000 to 95,000 clones, around 68% seen once; the top ten hold more than 20%. The source of this sequence is a man aged 30 to 45 in good health and CMV-seropositive. The chain uses TRBV5-1 and TRBJ1-1; TRBD1 might be the D (6 bases). The material sequenced was PBMCs. The CDR3: CASSLRTALGNTEAFF. DNA for the CDR3: TGCGCCAGCAGCTTGAGGACAGCCTTGGGGAACACTGAAGCTTTCTTT.